This TCR beta chain appears in the sequencing data of a study of radiotherapy plus CTLA-4 blockade in lung cancer. Overall study results and limits: Subsequent to radiotherapy plus ipilimumab, tumor-derived TCR clones underwent expansion in blood.

The V end lost 5 bases, the J end lost 6 bases, and 14 bases lay between the germline ends. Germline V lookup: CDR1 MNHNY, CDR2 SVGAGI (reference sequence). This CDR3 comprises 13 residues. The method was immunoSEQ multiplex PCR; TCRdb's version includes in-frame clones alone and lacks a portion of them. This table has 85,000 to 90,000 clones, around 84% appearing once. To note about this clone: Its antigen is not identified.

This clonotype was obtained from a human donor with non-small cell lung cancer that progressed on radiotherapy plus ipilimumab. This chain links TRBV6-6 with TRBJ2-7; a possible D gene is TRBD1 (6 bases). The sample here was peripheral blood, taken from a patient treated with radiotherapy plus ipilimumab. The CDR3 is CASSPTGRVEQYF. In DNA, the CDR3 is TGTGCCAGCAGTCCCACAGGGCGGGTCGAGCAGTACTTC.